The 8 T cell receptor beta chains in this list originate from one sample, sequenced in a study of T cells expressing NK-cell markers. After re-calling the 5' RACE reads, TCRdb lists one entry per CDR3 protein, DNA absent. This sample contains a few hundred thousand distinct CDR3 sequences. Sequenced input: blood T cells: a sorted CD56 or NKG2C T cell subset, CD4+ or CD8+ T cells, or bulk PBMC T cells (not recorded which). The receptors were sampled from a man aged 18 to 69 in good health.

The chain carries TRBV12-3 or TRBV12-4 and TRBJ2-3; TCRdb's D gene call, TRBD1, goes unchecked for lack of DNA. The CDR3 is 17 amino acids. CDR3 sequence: CASSFYGGGRGTDTQYF.

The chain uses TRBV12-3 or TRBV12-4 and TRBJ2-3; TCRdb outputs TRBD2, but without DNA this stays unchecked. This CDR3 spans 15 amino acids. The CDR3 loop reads CASSPSVGGGNTQYF.

CDR3 region: CASRADRAQRQYF. The rearrangement uses TRBV6-1 and TRBJ2-3; TCRdb selects TRBD1, and the lack of DNA leaves this call unchecked. Looked up from germline, CDR1 is MNHNS and CDR2 is SASEGT. CDR3 length: 13 residues.

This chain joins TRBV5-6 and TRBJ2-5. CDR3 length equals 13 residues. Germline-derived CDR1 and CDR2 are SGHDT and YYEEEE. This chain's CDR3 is CASRRRSQETQYF.

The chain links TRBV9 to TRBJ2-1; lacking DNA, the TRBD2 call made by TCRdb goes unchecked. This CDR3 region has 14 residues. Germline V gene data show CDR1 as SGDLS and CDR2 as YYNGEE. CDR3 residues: CASSPLRAGNEQFF.

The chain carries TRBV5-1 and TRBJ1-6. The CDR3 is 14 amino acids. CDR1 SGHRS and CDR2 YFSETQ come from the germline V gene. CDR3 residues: CASSLSGPGSPLHF.

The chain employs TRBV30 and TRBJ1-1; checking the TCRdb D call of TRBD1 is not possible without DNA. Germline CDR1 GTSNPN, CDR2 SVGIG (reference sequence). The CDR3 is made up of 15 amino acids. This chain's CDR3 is CAWTGRNNMNTEAFF. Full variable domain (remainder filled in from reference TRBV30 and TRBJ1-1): SQTIHQWPATLVQPVGSPLSLECTVEGTSNPNLYWYRQAAGRGLQLLFYSVGIGQISSEVPQNLSASRPQDRQFILSSKKLLLSDSGFYLCAWTGRNNMNTEAFFGQGTRLTVV.

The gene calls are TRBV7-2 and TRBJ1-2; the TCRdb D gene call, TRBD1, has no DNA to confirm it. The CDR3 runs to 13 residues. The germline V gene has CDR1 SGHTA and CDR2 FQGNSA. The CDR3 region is CATGRAGGYGYTF.